Listed below are T cell receptor beta chains from one sample, sequenced in a study of blood T cell repertoires in COVID-19. Data came from immunoSEQ multiplex PCR; TCRdb stores just in-frame clones and leaves some out. The data hold over 250,000 clones, with approximately 90% observed a single time. Sequencing was performed on peripheral blood. Source of these receptors: a woman aged 30 to 39 with COVID-19, enrolled during active disease. The CDR3 runs from the conserved cysteine through the conserved F or W. A D gene is named only where the DNA matches it firmly. Not every row has a clone size; where given, it reads once, few, many or a size class.

j_call cdr3_length d_call v_call clone_size cdr3_aa cdr3_nt
TRBJ2-1 15 NA TRBV6-6 NA CASSPSLGSYNEQFF TGTGCCAGCAGTCCGAGCCTAGGCTCCTACAATGAGCAGTTCTTC
TRBJ1-1 15 NA TRBV5-1 NA CASSLFGGANTEAFF TGCGCCAGCAGCTTGTTCGGGGGAGCGAACACTGAAGCTTTCTTT
TRBJ2-1 14 NA TRBV21-1 NA CASSKLAGSNEQFF TGTGCCAGCAGCAAGCTTGCAGGGTCGAATGAGCAGTTCTTC
TRBJ1-4 14 NA TRBV6-5 NA CASSLGTTARKLFF TGTGCCAGCAGTTTAGGGACAACCGCGAGGAAACTGTTTTTT
TRBJ2-3 12 NA TRBV4-2 NA CASSQFGDTQYF TGTGCCAGCAGCCAGTTCGGAGATACGCAGTATTTT
TRBJ1-2 16 NA TRBV28 once CASSPPPLQGNYGYTF TGTGCCAGCAGTCCCCCGCCCCTACAGGGTAACTATGGCTACACCTTC
TRBJ2-7 15 TRBD2 TRBV7-2 NA CASSPQRGPAYEQYF TGTGCCAGCAGCCCCCAGCGGGGTCCGGCCTACGAGCAGTACTTC
TRBJ2-1 16 TRBD1 TRBV7-3 few CASSPRGGTGDNEQFF TGTGCCAGCAGCCCCCGGGGCGGGACAGGGGACAATGAGCAGTTCTTC
TRBJ1-5 13 NA TRBV30 NA CAWTQGFNQPQHF TGTGCCTGGACACAGGGTTTCAATCAGCCCCAGCATTTT
TRBJ2-7 15 TRBD2 TRBV5-1 NA CASSHPLGGDYEQYF TGCGCCAGCAGCCATCCATTGGGGGGGGACTACGAGCAGTACTTC
TRBJ1-5 14 NA TRBV4-1 NA CASSQDFGNQPQHF TGCGCCAGCAGCCAAGACTTCGGCAATCAGCCCCAGCATTTT
TRBJ1-1 14 NA TRBV5-1 NA CASTVQGVNTEAFF TGCGCCAGCACGGTACAGGGAGTGAACACTGAAGCTTTCTTT
TRBJ1-2 16 NA TRBV14 NA CASSQGRRRNTYGYTF TGTGCCAGCAGCCAAGGAAGACGGAGGAACACTTATGGCTACACCTTC
TRBJ1-4 13 NA TRBV12-3/TRBV12-4 NA CASSLDRTEKLFF TGTGCCAGCAGTTTAGACAGAACTGAAAAACTGTTTTTT
TRBJ2-7 13 NA TRBV5-6 NA CASSSAGLYEQYF TGTGCCAGCAGCAGTGCAGGGCTCTACGAGCAGTACTTC
TRBJ2-7 13 TRBD1 TRBV24-1 NA CATSGGQGYEQYF TGTGCCACCAGTGGGGGACAGGGATACGAGCAGTACTTC
TRBJ2-7 15 TRBD2 TRBV4-1 few CASSPAGTRSNEQYF TGCGCCAGCAGCCCAGCCGGGACTAGAAGCAACGAGCAGTACTTC
TRBJ2-7 16 TRBD2 TRBV7-7 once CASSSTSGQKPYEQYF TGTGCCAGCAGCTCGACTAGCGGGCAAAAGCCCTACGAGCAGTACTTC
TRBJ2-7 15 TRBD1 TRBV2 NA CASSDLRTGALEQYF TGTGCCAGCAGTGATCTGAGGACAGGGGCTCTCGAGCAGTACTTC
TRBJ2-5 16 TRBD2 TRBV10-3 NA CAISEISSGSLETQYF TGTGCCATCAGTGAAATCTCTAGCGGGAGTCTAGAGACCCAGTACTTC
TRBJ2-5 14 TRBD2 TRBV19 NA CASSDGGAGETQYF TGTGCCTCATCAGACGGGGGGGCTGGAGAGACCCAGTACTTC
TRBJ2-1 15 TRBD2 TRBV19 NA CASSRGGSSYNEQFF TGTGCCAGTAGCCGGGGGGGTTCCTCCTACAATGAGCAGTTCTTC
TRBJ2-1 15 TRBD2 TRBV6-5 NA CASSSLAESYNEQFF TGTGCCAGCAGTTCCCTAGCGGAGTCCTACAATGAGCAGTTCTTC
TRBJ2-7 15 TRBD2 TRBV18 NA CASSPQRTSGYEQYF TGTGCCAGCTCACCACAGCGGACTAGCGGCTACGAGCAGTACTTC
TRBJ2-5 14 NA TRBV5-8 NA CASSFGQRQETQYF TGTGCCAGCAGCTTCGGACAGCGGCAAGAGACCCAGTACTTC
TRBJ2-3 13 NA TRBV25-1 NA CASSERGTDTQYF TGTGCCAGCAGTGAACGGGGGACAGATACGCAGTATTTT
TRBJ1-1 15 TRBD1 TRBV15 NA CATYDPGQGAGEAFF TGTGCCACCTATGACCCGGGACAGGGGGCGGGTGAAGCTTTCTTT
TRBJ2-7 14 NA TRBV19 NA CASSITGLTYEQYF TGTGCCAGTAGTATTACAGGGTTGACCTACGAGCAGTACTTC
TRBJ1-5 15 TRBD1 TRBV27 NA CASSSTGEEGQPQHF TGTGCCAGCAGTTCCACAGGGGAAGAGGGTCAGCCCCAGCATTTT
TRBJ2-1 17 TRBD2 TRBV19 NA CASSIHLAGPSYNEQFF TGTGCCAGTAGTATACACCTAGCGGGACCCTCCTACAATGAGCAGTTCTTC
TRBJ1-2 15 NA TRBV21-1 NA CASSSRTRGNYGYTF TGTGCCAGCAGCAGCAGGACAAGAGGCAACTATGGCTACACCTTC
TRBJ1-4 16 NA TRBV3-1/TRBV3-2 few CASSQDRSRFNEKLFF TGTGCCAGCAGCCAAGATAGATCCAGGTTTAATGAAAAACTGTTTTTT
TRBJ2-1 18 TRBD2 TRBV6-1 NA CASSGRLAGVSDYNEQFF TGTGCCAGCAGTGGTCGCCTAGCGGGAGTCTCCGACTACAATGAGCAGTTCTTC
TRBJ1-4 14 TRBD1 TRBV6-6 NA CASSGTATNEKLFF TGTGCCAGCAGTGGGACAGCAACTAATGAAAAACTGTTTTTT
TRBJ2-1 15 TRBD1 TRBV28 NA CASSVTGQGSNEQFF TGTGCCAGCAGCGTGACGGGACAGGGGAGTAATGAGCAGTTCTTC
TRBJ2-7 15 NA TRBV3-1/TRBV3-2 NA CASSQDGPDPYEQYF TGTGCCAGCAGCCAAGATGGGCCCGACCCCTACGAGCAGTACTTC
TRBJ2-3 13 NA TRBV6-4 NA CASSDTEADTQYF TGTGCCAGCAGTGACACGGAGGCAGATACGCAGTATTTT
TRBJ1-4 17 TRBD1 TRBV4-1 NA CASSQASTGAANEKLFF TGCGCCAGCAGCCAAGCCTCAACAGGGGCGGCTAATGAAAAACTGTTTTTT
TRBJ2-1 16 TRBD2 TRBV5-1 NA CASSLGGTSGSLEQFF TGCGCCAGCAGCTTGGGAGGGACTAGCGGGAGTCTGGAGCAGTTCTTC
TRBJ2-5 12 NA TRBV27 NA CASFYGGETQYF TGTGCCAGCTTTTATGGGGGGGAGACCCAGTACTTC
TRBJ2-2 13 NA TRBV12-3/TRBV12-4 once CASNPAGTGELFF TGTGCCAGCAACCCCGCGGGGACCGGGGAGCTGTTTTTT
TRBJ1-1 14 TRBD1 TRBV5-1 NA CASSQRQGPTEAFF TGCGCCAGCAGCCAGAGACAGGGCCCCACTGAAGCTTTCTTT